The TCR beta chain under discussion was sequenced for a study of cytomegalovirus exposure and HLA in healthy donors. Overall study findings and caveats: Based on reports, TCR beta sequences accurately predicted HLA-A and HLA-B alleles for most subjects. It emerged from a later analysis that several of the most significant clusters appeared to be linked to common viral pathogens.

The PCR was carried out with 60 Vbeta primers and 13 Jbeta primers. Sequenced by immunoSEQ multiplex PCR; TCRdb stores in-frame clones only, minus some. The repertoire includes 55,000 to 80,000 clones, 75% of them detected once, and 9.5% to 15% sits in the top ten. The V segment lost 2 bases and the J segment 0 bases; nucleotides outside the gene matches: 12. The CDR3 length is 20 residues. Germline-derived CDR1 and CDR2 are MNHEY and SMNVEV (reference sequence). As to this clone: No antigen is known for it.

The chain uses TRBV27 and TRBJ1-6, with 8 bases aligning to TRBD1. The sample was PBMCs. This clonotype was obtained from a man in his 70s in good health and CMV-seronegative. The CDR3 here is CASSLGVRRGLLSYNSPLHF. For the CDR3, the DNA is TGTGCCAGCAGTTTAGGTGTACGCAGGGGGCTTCTCTCCTATAATTCACCCCTCCACTTT.